What follows are 25 T cell receptor beta chains derived from one specimen sequenced in a study of CD8 T cells in ankylosing spondylitis. Regarding the study as a whole: It appeared that ankylosing spondylitis blood was characterized by a TCR beta motif of roughly 8 highly homologous variants.

These TCRs are of unknown antigen specificity. One entry per CDR3 protein, called by TCRdb with MiXCR from the 5' RACE reads. Of fewer than 750,000 distinct CDR3 sequences listed, around 20% are singletons. The sequencing sample was made of blood, either unsorted or a sorted T cell fraction (not recorded which). The receptor set was obtained from a male donor with ankylosing spondylitis.

This clonotype was seen a few times. This chain connects TRBV10-3 to TRBJ2-6, with a tentative D call TRBD1 (5 bases). Trimming cost V 8 bases and J 0 bases, with 14 bases left between them. The CDR3 is 16 amino acids. Germline assignment: CDR1 ENHRY and CDR2 SYGVKD. CDR3 DNA: TGTGCCATCGCACGACAGCTTTCCTCTGGGGCCAACGTCCTGACTTTC. It encodes CAIARQLSSGANVLTF.

This sequence joins TRBV4-2 and TRBJ2-1, with a possible D match to TRBD2 (6 bases). With 0 bases removed from V and 8 bases from J, the gap between germline ends came to 14 bases. Looked up from germline, CDR1 is LGHNA and CDR2 is YNFKEQ. This CDR3 region has 15 residues. CDR3 in DNA: TGTGCCAGCAGCCAAGAGACGGGGGTCCGGGATGAGCAGTTCTTC. This gives the protein CASSQETGVRDEQFF.

This clonotype was found a few times. This chain joins TRBV4-1 and TRBJ2-1; tentative D call: TRBD2 (7 bases). V lost 7 bases to trimming and J lost 2 bases, with 18 bases between them. The CDR3 sequence is 16 residues long. Looked up from germline, CDR1 is MGHRA and CDR2 is YSYEKL. CDR3 DNA sequence: TGCGCCAGCAAGGTCGGCGGGGGCCCCACCTACAATGAGCAGTTCTTC. Its protein is CASKVGGGPTYNEQFF.

The chain uses TRBV9 and TRBJ2-1; D gene unclear. Looked up from germline, CDR1 is SGDLS and CDR2 is YYNGEE. This CDR3 is built from 15 residues. V dropped 0 bases and J dropped 3 bases, with 10 bases sitting between them. The CDR3 loop is CASSVGPRYYNEQFF. The CDR3 nucleotides are TGTGCCAGCAGCGTAGGGCCTCGTTACTACAATGAGCAGTTCTTC.

This clonotype was found a few times. V and J are TRBV19 and TRBJ1-5; a weak D match, TRBD1 (5 bases). V was cut by 9 bases and J by 4 bases, with 13 bases left in between. Per the germline V gene, CDR1 is LNHDA and CDR2 is SQIVND (reference sequence). The CDR3 has 13 residues. In DNA, the CDR3 is TGTGCCAGCCGGCGGGGGAGAAATCAGCCCCAGCATTTT. It yields the protein CASRRGRNQPQHF. Based on the CDR3 plus reference TRBV19 and TRBJ1-5, the full variable domain is DGGITQSPKYLFRKEGQNVTLSCEQNLNHDAMYWYRQDPGQGLRLIYYSQIVNDFQKGDIAEGYSVSREKKESFPLTVTSAQKNPTAFYLCASRRGRNQPQHFGDGTRLSIL.

This clonotype was counted many times. The chain has TRBV12-3 or TRBV12-4 and TRBJ2-5; D remains unclear. Trimming removed 3 bases at V and 4 bases at J, with 6 bases between. This CDR3 region has 12 residues. The CDR3 spells CASSFNGETQYF. In DNA, the CDR3 is TGTGCCAGCAGTTTCAACGGAGAGACCCAGTACTTC.

V gene TRBV4-1 combines with J gene TRBJ1-1; maybe TRBD1 (5 bases). CDR1 and CDR2 (germline): MGHRA, YSYEKL. The V and J ends lost 2 bases and 5 bases respectively, with 18 bases between them. This CDR3 has 16 residues. As DNA, the CDR3 is TGCGCCAGCAGCCAAACCTTAGGTGGGGGGAGGACTGAAGCTTTCTTT. Residues: CASSQTLGGGRTEAFF.

V gene TRBV7-9 combines with J gene TRBJ2-5; possibly TRBD1 for D (6 bases). This CDR3 is built from 11 residues. Deletions cut 8 bases from V and 5 bases from J, with 9 bases between. Germline V gene sequence: CDR1 SEHNR, CDR2 FQNEAQ (reference sequence). CDR3 sequence: CASGGGETQYF. CDR3 sequence (DNA): TGTGCCAGCGGGGGCGGGGAGACCCAGTACTTC.

The chain has TRBV27 and TRBJ2-1; 14 bases agree with TRBD2. CDR1 MNHEY and CDR2 SMNVEV come from the germline V gene (reference sequence). The CDR3 totals 15 residues. The J segment lost 8 bases and the V segment lost 7 bases, leaving 7 bases of the junction unmatched. Here the CDR3 reads CASKGTSGSRDEQFF. CDR3 DNA: TGTGCCAGCAAGGGGACTAGCGGGAGTAGAGATGAGCAGTTCTTC.

The rearrangement uses TRBV27 and TRBJ2-5; D is unclear. The germline V gene encodes CDR1 MNHEY and CDR2 SMNVEV (reference sequence). Trimming took 6 bases from V and 2 from J, leaving 13 bases between them. This CDR3 is built from 14 residues. CDR3 bases: TGTGCCAGCAGCCCAACCCTGAGACAAGAGACCCAGTACTTC. This encodes CASSPTLRQETQYF.

This chain connects TRBV6-5 to TRBJ2-2; 14 positions agree with TRBD2. The junction had 6 bases not matched to a gene; V was cut back by 4 bases and J by 2 bases. CDR1 MNHEY and CDR2 SVGAGI come from the germline V gene. This CDR3 has 18 amino acids. CDR3 region: CASSWTSGGPLNTGELFF. Written as DNA, the CDR3 is TGTGCCAGCAGTTGGACTAGCGGGGGGCCCTTAAACACCGGGGAGCTGTTTTTT.

V is TRBV7-3 and J is TRBJ2-5, with D perhaps matching TRBD2 (7 bases). Trimming removed 1 base from V and 3 bases from J, with 15 bases in between. The CDR3 is 16 residues long. Germline CDR1 is SGHTA and CDR2 is FQGTGA. The CDR3, as DNA: TGTGCCAGCAGCTTAAAGGGTGGGGGGGACAAAGAGACCCAGTACTTC. Its translation is CASSLKGGGDKETQYF.

This chain joins TRBV5-1 and TRBJ2-6, with a possible D match to TRBD1 (6 bases). The CDR3 totals 15 residues. V dropped 3 bases and J dropped 2 bases, with 9 bases sitting between them. Germline lookup yields CDR1 SGHRS and CDR2 YFSETQ. In nucleotides, the CDR3 is TGCGCCAGCAGCTCCTCAGGGGCTGGGGCCAACGTCCTGACTTTC. Amino acid sequence: CASSSSGAGANVLTF.

The V and J genes are TRBV4-1 and TRBJ2-5, with unresolved D. With 1 base removed from V and 4 bases from J, the gap between germline ends came to 13 bases. The CDR3 extends over 15 amino acids. Germline V lookup: CDR1 MGHRA, CDR2 YSYEKL. The DNA of the CDR3 is TGCGCCAGCAGCCAAGTTGGTACTATAGGAGAGACCCAGTACTTC. Its translation is CASSQVGTIGETQYF.

This clonotype was picked up a small number of times. The DNA of the CDR3 is TGCAGTGCCCCCCGAGCGGGAGGATCCTACGAGCAGTACTTC. It is translated as CSAPRAGGSYEQYF. The chain carries TRBV20-1 and TRBJ2-7, with TRBD2 identical over 9 bases. CDR3 size: 14 residues. The trim removed 6 bases at V and 1 base at J, leaving 7 bases unmatched. From germline, CDR1 is DFQATT and CDR2 SNEGSKA (reference sequence).

This sequence joins TRBV20-1 and TRBJ2-3; 7 positions agree with TRBD1. CDR3 length equals 13 residues. Germline lookup yields CDR1 DFQATT and CDR2 SNEGSKA (reference sequence). J lost 2 bases, V lost 6 bases, and 5 bases had no gene match. Written as DNA, the CDR3 is TGCAGTGCCGGGACAGCAAACACAGATACGCAGTATTTT. Amino acids: CSAGTANTDTQYF.

This clonotype was counted between two and nine times. The chain joins TRBV7-9 to TRBJ2-7; TRBD1 aligns across 8 bases. The trim removed 5 bases at V and 5 bases at J, leaving 8 bases unmatched. CDR3 length: 14 residues. Germline V lookup: CDR1 SEHNR, CDR2 FQNEAQ (reference sequence). CDR3 DNA: TGTGCCAGCAGCCGAGGACAGGGTCGAAACGAGCAGTACTTC. Translation: CASSRGQGRNEQYF.

V and J are TRBV7-9 and TRBJ2-1; 7 bases are a match to TRBD2. Per germline, CDR1 SEHNR and CDR2 FQNEAQ (reference sequence). V was clipped by 5 bases and J by 10 bases; unmatched bases: 14. CDR3 length equals 15 residues. CDR3 nucleotides: TGTGCCAGCAGCCCAGGTGGCCTAGCGGCTAGGGAGCAGTTCTTC. This codes for CASSPGGLAAREQFF.

The chain couples TRBV20-1 to TRBJ2-1; 8 bases match TRBD1. Unmatched junction bases numbered 5, after V lost 2 bases and J lost 2 bases. The CDR3 has 15 residues. Germline lookup yields CDR1 DFQATT and CDR2 SNEGSKA (reference sequence). The CDR3 loop reads CSARLGQGPYNEQFF. CDR3 DNA: TGCAGTGCTAGACTAGGACAGGGTCCCTACAATGAGCAGTTCTTC.

The V call is TRBV4-3, the J call TRBJ2-5; TRBD1 might be the D (5 bases). Per germline, CDR1 LGHNA and CDR2 YSLEER. This CDR3 comprises 17 residues. V shed 0 bases and J shed 5 bases, with 19 bases lying between them. The DNA of the CDR3 is TGCGCCAGCAGCCAAGATCAGAGGCTAGGGGTTGGGGAGACCCAGTACTTC. Protein product: CASSQDQRLGVGETQYF.

In this sample, this clonotype turned up a few times. The rearrangement links TRBV7-3 to TRBJ2-2; the match to TRBD2 covers 12 bases. V gave up 1 base and J gave up 1 base; unmatched junction bases: 7. This CDR3 is 19 amino acids long. The germline gives CDR1 SGHTA, CDR2 FQGTGA. CDR3 amino acids: CASSLISRTSGMNTGELFF. DNA for the CDR3: TGTGCCAGCAGCTTAATTAGTCGGACTAGCGGGATGAACACCGGGGAGCTGTTTTTT.

This clonotype was seen at least ten times. The V gene is TRBV12-3 or TRBV12-4, the J gene TRBJ2-5; D is possibly TRBD2 (5 bases). This CDR3 comprises 14 residues. V was clipped by 1 base and J by 5 bases, with 11 bases between them. As DNA, the CDR3 is TGTGCCAGCAGTTTAGGGGGTAGGGAGGAGACCCAGTACTTC. This gives the protein CASSLGGREETQYF.

The rearrangement joins TRBV10-2 to TRBJ2-5; D is perhaps TRBD1 or TRBD2 (6 bases each). The CDR3 is 14 amino acids. Germline V gene sequence: CDR1 WSHSY, CDR2 SAAADI. V dropped 6 bases and J dropped 0 bases, with 11 bases sitting between them. In DNA, the CDR3 is TGCGCCAGCAGGGGGGCGGGGTACCAAGAGACCCAGTACTTC. Translated: CASRGAGYQETQYF.

This clonotype showed up many times. V gene TRBV7-2 combines with J gene TRBJ2-7, with 11 bases fitting TRBD2. Losses at the gene ends were 5 bases for V and 3 bases for J; bases not matched to a gene: 6. Germline loops: CDR1 SGHTA, CDR2 FQGNSA. This CDR3 has 15 residues. CDR3 DNA: TGTGCCAGCAGCGCTACTAGCGGGAGTGGCTACGAGCAGTACTTC. This encodes CASSATSGSGYEQYF.

The rearrangement uses TRBV12-3 or TRBV12-4 and TRBJ1-4; D gene unclear. Trimming stripped 3 bases from V and 6 bases from J, with 8 bases between. The CDR3 is 13 amino acids. The CDR3 DNA follows: TGTGCCAGCAGTTTCTGGCCCGATGAAAAACTGTTTTTT. Translation gives CASSFWPDEKLFF.